This is a list of T cell receptor beta chains from one sample in a study of neurological immune-mediated disorders. TCRdb redid the calling of the 5' RACE reads with MiXCR, one entry per CDR3 protein. The profile shows some 37,000 distinct CDR3 sequences, 11% to 15% of them singletons. The specimen was PBMCs. The source of these receptors is a woman between 50 and 59 years old with HTLV-1-associated myelopathy (HAM/TSP). The CDR3 runs from the conserved cysteine through the conserved F or W. The order of the fields is clone size, J gene, D gene, V gene, CDR3 DNA, CDR3 protein. D genes are given only for firm matches. Clone size is given for some rows only: seen once, a few or many times, or a class if the clone is expanded.

clone size: many; J gene: TRBJ2-1; D gene: TRBD1; V gene: TRBV20-1; CDR3 DNA: TGCAGTGCTAGCCTAGACAGGGGCCGGGGGTTCTTC; CDR3 protein: CSASLDRGRGFF
clone size: .; J gene: TRBJ2-1; D gene: .; V gene: TRBV10-3; CDR3 DNA: TGTGCCAACAGTGAGTCGATGGGTCATGAGCTGTTCTTC; CDR3 protein: CANSESMGHELFF
clone size: many; J gene: TRBJ2-7; D gene: .; V gene: TRBV6-5; CDR3 DNA: TGTGCCAGCAGTTACCAGACAGAGGCCTACGAGCAGTACTTC; CDR3 protein: CASSYQTEAYEQYF
clone size: many; J gene: TRBJ1-5; D gene: TRBD1; V gene: TRBV6-1; CDR3 DNA: TGTGCCAGCAGTGAAGCGCCGGGGTGGACAGGGCGCCAGCCCCAGCATTTT; CDR3 protein: CASSEAPGWTGRQPQHF
clone size: medium-sized; J gene: TRBJ2-3; D gene: .; V gene: TRBV12-3/TRBV12-4; CDR3 DNA: TGTGCCAGCACCCGGGACGCCCACACAGATACGCAGTATTTT; CDR3 protein: CASTRDAHTDTQYF
clone size: many; J gene: TRBJ2-5; D gene: TRBD1; V gene: TRBV12-3/TRBV12-4; CDR3 DNA: TGTGCCAGCAGTTATAGACAGGGACAGGAGACCCAGTACTTC; CDR3 protein: CASSYRQGQETQYF
clone size: many; J gene: TRBJ2-7; D gene: .; V gene: TRBV20-1; CDR3 DNA: TGCAGTGCTAGAGACCAGACGGGGGCAGACGAGCAGTACTTC; CDR3 protein: CSARDQTGADEQYF
clone size: many; J gene: TRBJ1-2; D gene: .; V gene: TRBV2; CDR3 DNA: TGTGCCAGCAGCGTTGACAGGAGCCCCTATGGCTACACCTTC; CDR3 protein: CASSVDRSPYGYTF
clone size: many; J gene: TRBJ1-1; D gene: .; V gene: TRBV7-3; CDR3 DNA: TGTGCCAGCAGCTTATTCGGGGGGGTAGGGACTGAAGCTTTCTTT; CDR3 protein: CASSLFGGVGTEAFF
clone size: many; J gene: TRBJ2-1; D gene: .; V gene: TRBV12-3/TRBV12-4; CDR3 DNA: TGTGCCGGAGGCTGGTCGGGACGCTATGAGGAGCAGTTCTTC; CDR3 protein: CAGGWSGRYEEQFF
clone size: .; J gene: TRBJ2-7; D gene: .; V gene: TRBV7-9; CDR3 DNA: TGTGCCAGCAGCTTAGAATACGGGACTCCCTACGAGCAGTACTTC; CDR3 protein: CASSLEYGTPYEQYF
clone size: once; J gene: TRBJ1-5; D gene: TRBD1; V gene: TRBV6-1; CDR3 DNA: TGTTCCAGCACCGACCGGGACAGGGGTGGTGGCAAAAGCCAGCCCCAGCATTTT; CDR3 protein: CSSTDRDRGGGKSQPQHF
clone size: many; J gene: TRBJ2-7; D gene: TRBD1; V gene: TRBV20-1; CDR3 DNA: TGCAGTGCTGGAAGGACAGGGTCCAACGAGCAGTACTTC; CDR3 protein: CSAGRTGSNEQYF
clone size: many; J gene: TRBJ2-3; D gene: .; V gene: TRBV24-1; CDR3 DNA: TGTGCCACCAGACCGGGCAGGGCAGATACGCAGTATTTT; CDR3 protein: CATRPGRADTQYF
clone size: many; J gene: TRBJ1-1; D gene: .; V gene: TRBV18; CDR3 DNA: TGTGCCAGCTCACAAAGTAGCGGGAACACTGAAGCTTTCTTT; CDR3 protein: CASSQSSGNTEAFF
clone size: many; J gene: TRBJ2-3; D gene: .; V gene: TRBV28; CDR3 DNA: TGTGCCAGTAGCGGAAGCACAGATACGCAGTATTTT; CDR3 protein: CASSGSTDTQYF
clone size: many; J gene: TRBJ2-7; D gene: TRBD2; V gene: TRBV29-1; CDR3 DNA: TGCAGCGTTGAGACTAGCGGGACCTCCTACGAGCAGTACTTC; CDR3 protein: CSVETSGTSYEQYF
clone size: many; J gene: TRBJ1-6; D gene: .; V gene: TRBV12-3/TRBV12-4; CDR3 DNA: TGTGCCAGCAGCCTAACGGGGGGCGGCTCACCCCTCCACTTT; CDR3 protein: CASSLTGGGSPLHF
clone size: many; J gene: TRBJ2-1; D gene: TRBD1; V gene: TRBV15; CDR3 DNA: TGTGCCACCAGCAGAGATAACCCAGGGGGCCAAAATCGAGAGCAGTTCTTC; CDR3 protein: CATSRDNPGGQNREQFF
clone size: many; J gene: TRBJ2-1; D gene: TRBD2; V gene: TRBV28; CDR3 DNA: TGTGCCAGCAGAAATAGCGGGGGCCCCTACAATGAGCAGTTCTTC; CDR3 protein: CASRNSGGPYNEQFF
clone size: many; J gene: TRBJ1-2; D gene: .; V gene: TRBV24-1; CDR3 DNA: TGTGCCACCAGTGTCTCCTCCGGTGAGGGGAGGGACTATGGCTACACCTTC; CDR3 protein: CATSVSSGEGRDYGYTF
clone size: .; J gene: TRBJ2-3; D gene: .; V gene: TRBV7-2; CDR3 DNA: TGTGCCAGCAGCTTAGGGACTCCGGAGTCAGATACGCAGTATTTT; CDR3 protein: CASSLGTPESDTQYF
clone size: many; J gene: TRBJ2-3; D gene: TRBD2; V gene: TRBV5-1; CDR3 DNA: TGCGCCAGCAGCTTGGTAGCGGGGGGCCCAGATACGCAGTATTTT; CDR3 protein: CASSLVAGGPDTQYF
clone size: many; J gene: TRBJ2-1; D gene: TRBD2; V gene: TRBV5-1; CDR3 DNA: TGCGCCAGCAGCCAAACTAGCGGGAGGTATGAGCAGTTCTTC; CDR3 protein: CASSQTSGRYEQFF
clone size: many; J gene: TRBJ2-1; D gene: .; V gene: TRBV7-3; CDR3 DNA: TGTGCCAGCAGCTCCATGTATGGGTCCTACAATGAGCAGTTCTTC; CDR3 protein: CASSSMYGSYNEQFF
clone size: .; J gene: TRBJ2-2; D gene: .; V gene: TRBV7-3; CDR3 DNA: TGTGCCAGCAGCTTAACCACAGGTTTCACCGGGGAGCTGTTTTTT; CDR3 protein: CASSLTTGFTGELFF
clone size: many; J gene: TRBJ1-2; D gene: TRBD1; V gene: TRBV5-1; CDR3 DNA: TGCGCCAGCAGCCTCGGGACAGACTATGGCTACACCTTC; CDR3 protein: CASSLGTDYGYTF
clone size: .; J gene: TRBJ2-3; D gene: .; V gene: TRBV2; CDR3 DNA: TGTGCCAGCAGTGGGGAAAATACGCAGTATTTT; CDR3 protein: CASSGENTQYF
clone size: many; J gene: TRBJ2-3; D gene: .; V gene: TRBV12-3/TRBV12-4; CDR3 DNA: TGTGCCAGCAGCACCACGGCTAGGGTCTGGTATTTT; CDR3 protein: CASSTTARVWYF
clone size: many; J gene: TRBJ2-7; D gene: .; V gene: TRBV12-3/TRBV12-4; CDR3 DNA: TGTGCCAGCAGTCCCGGACAGTACGAGCAGTACTTC; CDR3 protein: CASSPGQYEQYF
clone size: .; J gene: TRBJ2-3; D gene: TRBD1; V gene: TRBV5-1; CDR3 DNA: TGCGCCAGCAGCTTACTACAGGGGACAGGCACAGATACGCAGTATTTT; CDR3 protein: CASSLLQGTGTDTQYF
clone size: many; J gene: TRBJ2-7; D gene: .; V gene: TRBV3-1; CDR3 DNA: TGTGCCAGCAGCCCAAACGGACAGAGCCTCGAGCAGTACTTC; CDR3 protein: CASSPNGQSLEQYF
clone size: many; J gene: TRBJ2-1; D gene: TRBD1; V gene: TRBV18; CDR3 DNA: TGTGCCAGCTCACCCATCTACTGGGACAGGAACTACAATGAGCAGTTCTTC; CDR3 protein: CASSPIYWDRNYNEQFF
clone size: many; J gene: TRBJ1-1; D gene: TRBD1; V gene: TRBV11-1; CDR3 DNA: TGTGCCAGCAGCCCCCCGACAGGGGAGATAAACACTGAAGCTTTCTTT; CDR3 protein: CASSPPTGEINTEAFF
clone size: many; J gene: TRBJ1-1; D gene: .; V gene: TRBV6-6; CDR3 DNA: TGTGCCAGCAGTTACTCGCCGTCAGGGTTGGCCACTGAAGCTTTCTTT; CDR3 protein: CASSYSPSGLATEAFF
clone size: many; J gene: TRBJ2-3; D gene: TRBD2; V gene: TRBV28; CDR3 DNA: TGTGCCAGCAGTTTTGGGGGGGTCGTTACGCAGTATTTT; CDR3 protein: CASSFGGVVTQYF
clone size: many; J gene: TRBJ1-1; D gene: .; V gene: TRBV5-1; CDR3 DNA: TGCGCCAGCAGCTTGGCAGGAGAAGCTTTCTTT; CDR3 protein: CASSLAGEAFF
clone size: many; J gene: TRBJ2-3; D gene: TRBD2; V gene: TRBV5-1; CDR3 DNA: TGCGCCAGCAGCAGCCTAGGACTAGCGGGGGGCGCAGATACGCAGTATTTT; CDR3 protein: CASSSLGLAGGADTQYF
clone size: many; J gene: TRBJ2-5; D gene: .; V gene: TRBV5-1; CDR3 DNA: TGCGCCAGCAGCTTGGGGGGGACCCCGCAAGAGACCCAGTACTTC; CDR3 protein: CASSLGGTPQETQYF
clone size: many; J gene: TRBJ1-5; D gene: .; V gene: TRBV7-8; CDR3 DNA: TGTGCCAGCAGCCCGGGGGACGGTAATCAGCCCCAGCATTTT; CDR3 protein: CASSPGDGNQPQHF
clone size: many; J gene: TRBJ2-5; D gene: .; V gene: TRBV7-2; CDR3 DNA: TGTGCCAGCAGCTCCACCTCAGAGACGGCCCAGTACTTC; CDR3 protein: CASSSTSETAQYF
clone size: many; J gene: TRBJ1-4; D gene: .; V gene: TRBV6-6; CDR3 DNA: TGTGCCAGCAGAAAGGACGGTCATAATGAAAAACTGTTTTTT; CDR3 protein: CASRKDGHNEKLFF
clone size: many; J gene: TRBJ1-5; D gene: .; V gene: TRBV20-1; CDR3 DNA: TGCAGTGCTAGAGAGGCAGATCCTTTGAGCAATCAGCCCCAGCATTTT; CDR3 protein: CSAREADPLSNQPQHF
clone size: .; J gene: TRBJ2-2; D gene: .; V gene: TRBV10-3; CDR3 DNA: TGTGCCATCAGCGGGGCACAGGCTTCCGGGGAGCTGTTTTTT; CDR3 protein: CAISGAQASGELFF
clone size: .; J gene: TRBJ1-1; D gene: .; V gene: TRBV10-3; CDR3 DNA: TGTGCCATCAGTCTGGGGGGTAAGACTGAAGCTTTCTTT; CDR3 protein: CAISLGGKTEAFF
clone size: many; J gene: TRBJ1-5; D gene: .; V gene: TRBV7-2; CDR3 DNA: TGTGCCAGCAGCTTAGCGGGGAGCTGGAATCAGCCCCAGCATTTT; CDR3 protein: CASSLAGSWNQPQHF
clone size: many; J gene: TRBJ2-7; D gene: .; V gene: TRBV29-1; CDR3 DNA: TGCAGCGTTGAACCCGGAAGGGGTCAATACGAGCAGTACTTC; CDR3 protein: CSVEPGRGQYEQYF
clone size: many; J gene: TRBJ2-1; D gene: .; V gene: TRBV20-1; CDR3 DNA: TGCAGTGCTAGAGTCAGGGCGGGGACGAAGCTGTTCCAACAAATTTACAATGAGCAGTTCTTC; CDR3 protein: CSARVRAGTKLFQQIYNEQFF
clone size: many; J gene: TRBJ1-1; D gene: TRBD1; V gene: TRBV7-9; CDR3 DNA: TGTGCCAGCAGCAGGGGGGACAGGGCCACTGAAGCTTTCTTT; CDR3 protein: CASSRGDRATEAFF
clone size: many; J gene: TRBJ1-4; D gene: .; V gene: TRBV20-1; CDR3 DNA: TGCAGTGCTAGAGATGAAAAACTGTTTTTT; CDR3 protein: CSARDEKLFF
clone size: .; J gene: TRBJ1-2; D gene: .; V gene: TRBV7-2; CDR3 DNA: TGTGCCAGCAGCTTAATAGGACAGTGGGCCGGGGGCTATTGCTACACCTTC; CDR3 protein: CASSLIGQWAGGYCYTF